This TCR beta chain derives from a study of T cell repertoires in cytomegalovirus infection. Study details: From public TCR beta signatures came an indication of both CMV infection and matching HLA type. Study-level findings and limits: The cumulative frequency of public TCR beta families identified carriers of CMV plus the relevant HLA. HLA-C-restricted TCR beta clonotypes specific for CMV led the ex vivo response.

In TCRdb, the reads were re-called with MiXCR into one record per CDR3 protein. This repertoire shows hundreds of thousands of distinct CDR3 sequences, 15% to 20% found once; its top ten account for 8.7%. This clonotype was counted a few times. Antigen: not known. V was clipped by 4 bases and J by 7 bases, with 2 bases between them. This CDR3 has 11 amino acids. CDR1 is SGHVS and CDR2 is FQNEAQ in the germline V gene. This chain links TRBV7-8 with TRBJ2-6; D call uncertain. What was sequenced was PBMCs. The clonotype was recovered from a human donor in good health (CMV status not recorded). Some clones in this sample may be carry-over from other donors' samples. Written as DNA, the CDR3 is TGTGCCAGCAGCTACGCCAACGTCCTGACTTTC. Its translation: CASSYANVLTF.